This T cell receptor (beta chain) appears in the sequencing data of a study of blood T cell repertoires in COVID-19. Using immunoSEQ multiplex PCR, the repertoire was profiled, and TCRdb retains in-frame clones only, with some absent. The profile shows 270,000 or so clones, approximately 90% of them singletons. Trimming stripped 5 bases from V and 2 bases from J, with 22 bases between. Germline V gene lookup returns CDR1 SGHTA and CDR2 FQGTGA. The CDR3 is made up of 19 amino acids. The sequenced sample was PBMCs or T cells enriched from blood (not recorded which). The TCR sequence derives from a man aged 40-55 years who had been exposed to COVID-19. The rearrangement links TRBV7-3 to TRBJ2-6, with D possibly TRBD1 on 6 matching bases. The CDR3 reads CASSPLPVGAGAGANVLTF. DNA for the CDR3: TGTGCCAGCAGCCCCCTGCCGGTGGGAGCAGGGGCTGGGGCCAACGTCCTGACTTTC.